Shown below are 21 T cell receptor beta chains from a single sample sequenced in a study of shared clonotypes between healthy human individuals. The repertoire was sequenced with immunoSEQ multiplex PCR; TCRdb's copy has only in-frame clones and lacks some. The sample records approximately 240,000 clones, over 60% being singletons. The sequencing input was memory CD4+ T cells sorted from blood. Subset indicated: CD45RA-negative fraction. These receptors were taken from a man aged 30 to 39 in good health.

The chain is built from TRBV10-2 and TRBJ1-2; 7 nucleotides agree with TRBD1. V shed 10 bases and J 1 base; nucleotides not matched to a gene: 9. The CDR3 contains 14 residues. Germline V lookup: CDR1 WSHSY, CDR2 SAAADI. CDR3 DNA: TGCGCCACCGGGGACAGTAGAAGTAACTATGGCTACACCTTC. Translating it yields CATGDSRSNYGYTF.

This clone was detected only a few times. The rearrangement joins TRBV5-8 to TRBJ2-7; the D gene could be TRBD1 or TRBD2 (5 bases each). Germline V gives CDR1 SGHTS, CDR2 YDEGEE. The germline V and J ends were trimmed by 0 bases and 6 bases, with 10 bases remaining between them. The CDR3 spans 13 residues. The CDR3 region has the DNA TGTGCCAGCAGCTTGGTGGGGGTGGCCGAGCAGTACTTC. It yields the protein CASSLVGVAEQYF. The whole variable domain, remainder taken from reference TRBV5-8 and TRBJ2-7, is EAGVTQSPTHLIKTRGQQATLRCSPISGHTSVYWYQQALGLGLQFLLWYDEGEERNRGNFPPRFSGRQFPNYSSELNVNALELEDSALYLCASSLVGVAEQYFGPGTRLTVT.

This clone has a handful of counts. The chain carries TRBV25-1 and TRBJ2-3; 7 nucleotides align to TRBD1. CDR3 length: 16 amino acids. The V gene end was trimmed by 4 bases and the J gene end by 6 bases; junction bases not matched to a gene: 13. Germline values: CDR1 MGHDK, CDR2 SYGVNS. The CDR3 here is CASSGPGQPISDTQYF. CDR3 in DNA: TGTGCCAGCAGTGGACCGGGACAGCCGATTTCGGATACGCAGTATTTT.

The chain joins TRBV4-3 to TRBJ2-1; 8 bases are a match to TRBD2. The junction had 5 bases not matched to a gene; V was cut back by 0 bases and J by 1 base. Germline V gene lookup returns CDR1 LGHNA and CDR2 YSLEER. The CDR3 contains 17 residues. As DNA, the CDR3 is TGCGCCAGCAGCCAAGATCCCAGCGGGAGTTCCTACAATGAGCAGTTCTTC. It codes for CASSQDPSGSSYNEQFF.

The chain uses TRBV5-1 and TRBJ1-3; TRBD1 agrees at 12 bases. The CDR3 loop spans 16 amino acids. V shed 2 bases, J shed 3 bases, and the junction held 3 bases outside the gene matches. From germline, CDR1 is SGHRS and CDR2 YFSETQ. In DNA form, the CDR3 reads TGCGCCAGCAGCTTCGGGACAGGGGGCTTTGGAAACACCATATATTTT. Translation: CASSFGTGGFGNTIYF.

The CDR3 protein is CASTGLPQETQYF. In DNA form, the CDR3 reads TGTGCCAGCACCGGGTTGCCTCAAGAGACCCAGTACTTC. The chain carries TRBV2 and TRBJ2-5; D remains ambiguous. Germline V lookup: CDR1 SNHLY, CDR2 FYNNEI. This CDR3 comprises 13 residues. The ends were cut back, 7 bases at V and 2 bases at J, with 11 bases in the middle.

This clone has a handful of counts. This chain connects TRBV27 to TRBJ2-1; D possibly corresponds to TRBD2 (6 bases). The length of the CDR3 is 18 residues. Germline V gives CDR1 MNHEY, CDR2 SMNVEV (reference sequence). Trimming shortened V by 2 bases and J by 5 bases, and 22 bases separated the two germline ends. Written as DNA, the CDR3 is TGTGCCAGCAGTTTAGCATATATAGGCGGGGTTTCGAACAATGAGCAGTTCTTC. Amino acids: CASSLAYIGGVSNNEQFF.

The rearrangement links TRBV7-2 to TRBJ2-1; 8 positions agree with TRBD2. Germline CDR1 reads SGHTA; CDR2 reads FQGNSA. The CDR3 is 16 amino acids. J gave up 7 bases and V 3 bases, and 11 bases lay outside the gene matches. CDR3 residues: CASSLGGRNGRNEQFF. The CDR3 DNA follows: TGTGCCAGCAGCTTGGGCGGGAGGAACGGAAGAAATGAGCAGTTCTTC.

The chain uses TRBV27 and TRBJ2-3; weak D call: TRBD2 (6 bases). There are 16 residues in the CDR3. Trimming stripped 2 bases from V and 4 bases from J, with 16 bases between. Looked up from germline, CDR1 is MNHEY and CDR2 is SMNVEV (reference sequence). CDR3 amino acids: CASSLRSRDPPDTQYF. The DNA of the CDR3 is TGTGCCAGCAGTTTAAGGTCGCGGGACCCCCCAGATACGCAGTATTTT.

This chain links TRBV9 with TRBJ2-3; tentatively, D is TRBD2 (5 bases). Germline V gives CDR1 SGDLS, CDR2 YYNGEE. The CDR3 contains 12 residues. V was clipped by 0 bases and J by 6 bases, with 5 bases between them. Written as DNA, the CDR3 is TGTGCCAGCAGCGTAGTAGCGGATACGCAGTATTTT. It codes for CASSVVADTQYF.

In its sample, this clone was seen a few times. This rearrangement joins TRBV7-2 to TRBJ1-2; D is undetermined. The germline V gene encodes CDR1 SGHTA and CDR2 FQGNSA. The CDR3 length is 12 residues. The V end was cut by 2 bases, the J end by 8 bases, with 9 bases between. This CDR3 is CASSLNVAGYTF. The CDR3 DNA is TGTGCCAGCAGCTTAAATGTGGCGGGCTACACCTTC.

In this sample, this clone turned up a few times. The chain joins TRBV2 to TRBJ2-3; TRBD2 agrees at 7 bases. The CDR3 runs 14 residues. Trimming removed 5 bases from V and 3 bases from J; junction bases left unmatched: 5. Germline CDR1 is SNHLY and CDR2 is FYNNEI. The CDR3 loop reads CASSHERGTDTQYF. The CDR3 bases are TGTGCCAGCAGTCATGAGCGGGGAACAGATACGCAGTATTTT.

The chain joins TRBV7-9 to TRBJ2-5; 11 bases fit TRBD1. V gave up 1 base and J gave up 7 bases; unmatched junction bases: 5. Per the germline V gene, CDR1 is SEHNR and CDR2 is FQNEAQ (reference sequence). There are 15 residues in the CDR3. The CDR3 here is CASSLVVGTGGTQYF. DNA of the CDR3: TGTGCCAGCAGCTTAGTAGTCGGGACAGGGGGGACCCAGTACTTC.

The CDR3 protein is CASSPPSGRSSYNEQFF. In DNA, the CDR3 is TGTGCCAGCAGCCCGCCTAGCGGGAGGAGCTCCTACAATGAGCAGTTCTTC. The chain links TRBV7-2 to TRBJ2-1, with TRBD2 identical over 11 bases. Germline V gene sequence: CDR1 SGHTA, CDR2 FQGNSA. The CDR3 is made up of 17 amino acids. J was trimmed by 0 bases and V by 5 bases; bases with no gene match: 6.

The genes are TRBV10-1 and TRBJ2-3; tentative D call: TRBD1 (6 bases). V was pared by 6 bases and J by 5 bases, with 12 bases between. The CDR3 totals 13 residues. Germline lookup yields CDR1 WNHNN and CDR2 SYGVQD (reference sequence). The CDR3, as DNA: TGCGCCAGCAGCACCGGACAGTTAGATACGCAGTATTTT. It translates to CASSTGQLDTQYF.

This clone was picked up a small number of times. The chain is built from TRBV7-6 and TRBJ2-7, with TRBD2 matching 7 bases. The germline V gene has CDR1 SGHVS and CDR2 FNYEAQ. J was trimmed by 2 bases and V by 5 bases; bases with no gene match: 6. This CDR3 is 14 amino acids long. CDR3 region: CASSRSGNTYEQYF. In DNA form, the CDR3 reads TGTGCCAGCAGCCGAAGCGGGAATACCTACGAGCAGTACTTC.

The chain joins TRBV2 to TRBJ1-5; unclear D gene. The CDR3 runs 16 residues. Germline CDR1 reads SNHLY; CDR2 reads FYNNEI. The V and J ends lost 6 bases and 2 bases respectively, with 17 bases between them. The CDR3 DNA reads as TGTGCCAGCAGCCTTAACCCCAGGAGGGGCAATCAGCCCCAGCATTTT. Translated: CASSLNPRRGNQPQHF.

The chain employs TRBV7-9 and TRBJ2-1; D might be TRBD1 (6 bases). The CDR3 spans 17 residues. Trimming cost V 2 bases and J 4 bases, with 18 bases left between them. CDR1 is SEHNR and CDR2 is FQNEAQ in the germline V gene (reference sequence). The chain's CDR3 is CASSLTGTPEKYNEQFF. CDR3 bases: TGTGCCAGCAGCTTAACCGGGACACCTGAAAAGTACAATGAGCAGTTCTTC.

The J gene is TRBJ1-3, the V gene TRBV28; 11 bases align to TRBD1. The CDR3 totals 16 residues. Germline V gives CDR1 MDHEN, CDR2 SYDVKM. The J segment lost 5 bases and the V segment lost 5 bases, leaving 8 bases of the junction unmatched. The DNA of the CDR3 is TGTGCCAGCAGTCCACAGGGACAGGGGGAGAGAAACACCATATATTTT. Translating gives CASSPQGQGERNTIYF.

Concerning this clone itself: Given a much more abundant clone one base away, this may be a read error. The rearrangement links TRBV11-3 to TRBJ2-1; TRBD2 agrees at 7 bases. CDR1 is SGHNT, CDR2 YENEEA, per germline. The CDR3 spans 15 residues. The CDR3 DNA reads TGTACCAGCAGCTTCCGCGCGGGAGTTAACAATGAGCAGTTCTTC. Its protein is CTSSFRAGVNNEQFF.

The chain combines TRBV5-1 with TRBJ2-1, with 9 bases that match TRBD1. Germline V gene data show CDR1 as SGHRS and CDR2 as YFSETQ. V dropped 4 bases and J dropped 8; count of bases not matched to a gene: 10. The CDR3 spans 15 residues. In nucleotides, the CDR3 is TGCGCCAGCAGCCGAAGTACTACAGGGGGCGATGAGCAGTTCTTC. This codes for CASSRSTTGGDEQFF.